The next 27 T cell receptor beta chains were all read from a single sample in a study of graft-versus-host responses after intestinal transplantation. Sequenced by immunoSEQ multiplex PCR; TCRdb stores in-frame clones only, minus some. The sample holds tens of thousands of clones; more than 75% are singletons and the top ten take roughly 2.6%. The sample here was PBMCs, taken roughly 120 days after intestinal transplantation. The receptors come from a human patient who received an intestinal transplant, so some T cells may come from the graft donor.

As for this clone: The junction differs from germline at one of its ends, possibly a read error. The V and J genes are TRBV7-7 and TRBJ2-7, with D unresolved. Germline-derived CDR1 and CDR2 are SSHAT and FNYEAQ (reference sequence). The CDR3 has 13 amino acids. CDR3 nucleotides: TGTGCTAGCAGCTTAGGCCGGTTCTACGAGCAGTACTTC. It translates to CASSLGRFYEQYF.

Worth noting for this clone: Germline is not matched at one junction end, which may reflect a read error. Within the sample, other DNA sequences also encode this same CDR3. The rearrangement uses TRBV27 and TRBJ2-7; D is perhaps TRBD2 (5 bases). This CDR3 comprises 12 residues. CDR1 MNHEY and CDR2 SMNVEV come from the germline V gene (reference sequence). CDR3 sequence (DNA): TGTGCCAGCAGTTCCCCGGGGTACGAGCAGTATTTC. This translates into CASSSPGYEQYF.

The CDR3 nucleotides read TGTGCCAGCAGCTTAGAGTGGACTAGGGTATACGAGCAGTACTTC. It encodes CASSLEWTRVYEQYF. The V gene is TRBV11-2, the J gene TRBJ2-7; TRBD2 matches at 7 bases. Unmatched junction bases numbered 6, after V lost 0 bases and J lost 4 bases. The CDR3 sequence is 15 residues long. CDR1 is SGHAT and CDR2 is FQNNGV in the germline V gene.

CDR3: CASSPGTSYEQYF. DNA for the CDR3: TGTGCCAGCAGTCCCGGGACCTCCTACGAGCAGTACTTC. The V call is TRBV28, the J call TRBJ2-7, with D possibly being TRBD1 or TRBD2 (5 bases each). CDR1 MDHEN and CDR2 SYDVKM come from the germline V gene. CDR3 length: 13 residues. V was shortened by 5 bases and J by 0 bases, with 8 bases between the two germline ends. Full variable domain (remainder filled in from reference TRBV28 and TRBJ2-7): DVKVTQSSRYLVKRTGEKVFLECVQDMDHENMFWYRQDPGLGLRLIYFSYDVKMKEKGDIPEGYSVSREKKERFSLILESASTNQTSMYLCASSPGTSYEQYFGPGTRLTVT.

This rearrangement joins TRBV5-1 to TRBJ2-7, with TRBD2 matching 10 bases. Germline V CDR1 and CDR2: SGHRS, YFSETQ. This CDR3 is built from 16 residues. V shed 2 bases, J shed 4 bases, and the junction held 9 bases outside the gene matches. The CDR3 nucleotides read TGCGCCAGCAGCTTACCCCTAGCGGGGGAGATTTACGAGCAGTACTTC. Translated: CASSLPLAGEIYEQYF.

CDR3 DNA: TGTGCCAGCAGTCCTCGTATGGGCCAAGAGACCCAGTACTTC. Its protein is CASSPRMGQETQYF. The chain uses TRBV28 and TRBJ2-5; D call uncertain. V was pared by 5 bases and J by 1 base, with 11 bases between. Germline V lookup: CDR1 MDHEN, CDR2 SYDVKM. CDR3 length: 14 residues. Complete variable domain (other parts from reference TRBV28 and TRBJ2-5): DVKVTQSSRYLVKRTGEKVFLECVQDMDHENMFWYRQDPGLGLRLIYFSYDVKMKEKGDIPEGYSVSREKKERFSLILESASTNQTSMYLCASSPRMGQETQYFGPGTRLLVL.

This chain joins TRBV29-1 and TRBJ1-1, with D possibly matching TRBD1 (6 bases). Trimming pared 0 bases from V and 13 bases from J, leaving 12 bases between. This CDR3 has 11 residues. Germline lookup yields CDR1 SQVTM and CDR2 ANQGSEA. CDR3 DNA sequence: TGCAGCGTTGAAGAACAGGGCCTGGTTTTCTTT. Amino acids: CSVEEQGLVFF. Looking up the rest from reference TRBV29-1 and TRBJ1-1 gives the full variable domain: SAVISQKPSRDICQRGTSLTIQCQVDSQVTMMFWYRQQPGQSLTLIATANQGSEATYESGFVIDKFPISRPNLTFSTLTVSNMSPEDSSIYLCSVEEQGLVFFGQGTRLTVV.

This chain joins TRBV27 and TRBJ1-1; D ambiguous. Germline-derived CDR1 and CDR2 are MNHEY and SMNVEV (reference sequence). This CDR3 is 14 amino acids long. V gave up 8 bases and J gave up 1 base, with 14 bases separating them. The CDR3: CASANGESNTEAFF. The CDR3 nucleotides are TGTGCCAGCGCCAACGGAGAGTCGAACACTGAAGCTTTCTTT.

V usage is TRBV10-1 and J usage is TRBJ2-7, with 11 bases lining up with TRBD2. Germline lookup yields CDR1 WNHNN and CDR2 SYGVQD (reference sequence). Germline trimming cut 3 bases from V and 1 base from J; bases unmatched to any gene: 2. The CDR3 totals 15 residues. CDR3 residues: CASSDGTSGSYEQYF. The CDR3 bases are TGCGCCAGCAGTGACGGGACTAGCGGATCCTACGAGCAGTACTTC.

This clone has only one observation. The junction does not match germline at one end; this may be a read error. This sequence joins TRBV6-6 and TRBJ2-7; 12 bases fit TRBD1. This CDR3 contains 16 residues. From germline, CDR1 is MNHNY and CDR2 SVGAGI (reference sequence). CDR3 region: CASTPTGTGGSHEQYF. The DNA of the CDR3 is TGTGCCAGCACACCAACCGGGACAGGGGGCTCCCACGAGCAGTACTTC.

The chain is built from TRBV7-9 and TRBJ2-1; tentative D call: TRBD1 (8 bases). Germline V gives CDR1 SEHNR, CDR2 FQNEAQ (reference sequence). The V end lost 4 bases, the J end lost 4 bases, and 14 bases lay between the germline ends. The CDR3 totals 15 residues. CDR3 loop: CASSSIQGGYNEQFF. DNA for the CDR3: TGTGCCAGCAGCTCCATACAGGGGGGGTACAATGAGCAGTTCTTC.

This clone appeared a single time. J is TRBJ2-7 and V is TRBV4-1; 9 bases map to TRBD1. The germline V gene has CDR1 MGHRA and CDR2 YSYEKL. V shed 3 bases and J 3 bases; nucleotides not matched to a gene: 6. The CDR3 extends over 15 amino acids. CDR3 amino acids: CASSQGTGGLYEQYF. The DNA for the CDR3 is TGCGCCAGCAGCCAGGGCACAGGGGGCCTCTACGAGCAGTACTTC.

This chain links TRBV10-3 with TRBJ2-7; D might be TRBD1 (8 bases). The CDR3 is made up of 14 amino acids. V was cut by 4 bases and J by 2 bases, with 12 bases left in between. The germline gives CDR1 ENHRY, CDR2 SYGVKD. The CDR3 nucleotides are TGTGCCATCAGTGCACAGGGGGGGACCTACGAGCAGTACTTC. Its protein product is CAISAQGGTYEQYF.

The chain couples TRBV7-9 to TRBJ2-3; a possible D gene is TRBD1 (6 bases). This CDR3 is built from 15 residues. CDR1 SEHNR and CDR2 FQNEAQ come from the germline V gene (reference sequence). Trimming removed 4 bases from V and 3 bases from J, with 14 bases in between. CDR3 in DNA: TGTGCCAGCAGCTCGACATTAGGGGGTACAGATACGCAGTATTTT. It specifies CASSSTLGGTDTQYF.

This clone appeared a few times. The gene calls are TRBV6-5 and TRBJ2-5; possibly TRBD1 or TRBD2 for D (7 bases each). Deletions cut 5 bases from V and 4 bases from J, with 14 bases between. The CDR3 has 14 amino acids. From germline, CDR1 is MNHEY and CDR2 SVGAGI. The CDR3 sequence is CASSPGGGRETQYF. DNA for the CDR3: TGTGCCAGCAGTCCAGGGGGAGGGAGAGAGACCCAGTACTTC.

This clone occurred once. The chain combines TRBV10-2 with TRBJ2-1; weak D call: TRBD1 (5 bases). The V end lost 3 bases, the J end lost 5 bases, and 11 bases lay between the germline ends. This CDR3 region has 14 residues. Germline V gene sequence: CDR1 WSHSY, CDR2 SAAADI. Here the CDR3 DNA reads TGCGCCAGCAGTGAACGGCAGGGCGACAATGAGCAGTTCTTC. As protein: CASSERQGDNEQFF.

The chain recombines TRBV28 with TRBJ2-2; the D gene is possibly TRBD1 (6 bases). With 1 base removed from V and 4 bases from J, the gap between germline ends came to 19 bases. CDR3 length: 18 residues. The germline CDR1 and CDR2 sequences are MDHEN and SYDVKM. This CDR3 is CASSLSLTPPTGTGELFF. CDR3 in DNA: TGTGCCAGCAGTTTATCATTGACACCCCCGACAGGCACCGGGGAGCTGTTTTTT.

The chain combines TRBV19 with TRBJ1-5; maybe TRBD1 (6 bases). This CDR3 has 15 residues. V was shortened by 1 base and J by 7 bases, with 14 bases between the two germline ends. CDR1 is LNHDA and CDR2 is SQIVND in the germline V gene (reference sequence). CDR3 in DNA: TGTGCCAGTAGTATAGGGGGTGGGGGCTGGCAGCCCCAGCATTTT. Translation: CASSIGGGGWQPQHF. Filled out from reference TRBV19 and TRBJ1-5, the complete variable domain reads DGGITQSPKYLFRKEGQNVTLSCEQNLNHDAMYWYRQDPGQGLRLIYYSQIVNDFQKGDIAEGYSVSREKKESFPLTVTSAQKNPTAFYLCASSIGGGGWQPQHFGDGTRLSIL.

The CDR3: CASSVGPGHTYEQYF. In DNA, the CDR3 is TGTGCCAGCAGCGTAGGGCCGGGACACACCTACGAGCAGTACTTC. V usage is TRBV9 and J usage is TRBJ2-7; D is possibly TRBD1 (6 bases). The ends were cut back, 0 bases at V and 2 bases at J, with 12 bases in the middle. This CDR3 is 15 amino acids long. The germline CDR1 and CDR2 sequences are SGDLS and YYNGEE.

This clone has just one count. J is TRBJ2-1 and V is TRBV5-1; TRBD2 might be the D (6 bases). Germline V CDR1 and CDR2: SGHRS, YFSETQ. This CDR3 is 16 amino acids long. Trimming shortened V by 1 base and J by 5 bases, and 16 bases separated the two germline ends. The CDR3 nucleotides are TGCGCCAGCAGCTTGCCCGCGGAGGGGCCAGACAATGAGCAGTTCTTC. Its translation is CASSLPAEGPDNEQFF.

The chain employs TRBV28 and TRBJ2-7; tentatively, D is TRBD2 (6 bases). The CDR3 totals 16 residues. The V gene lost 6 bases and the J gene lost 3 bases, with 21 bases spanning the gap. The germline CDR1 and CDR2 sequences are MDHEN and SYDVKM. The CDR3 sequence is CASSPRVGSGDYEQYF. The DNA for the CDR3 is TGTGCCAGCAGCCCCCGGGTCGGGAGCGGAGACTACGAGCAGTACTTC. Variable domain in full (rest from reference TRBV28 and TRBJ2-7): DVKVTQSSRYLVKRTGEKVFLECVQDMDHENMFWYRQDPGLGLRLIYFSYDVKMKEKGDIPEGYSVSREKKERFSLILESASTNQTSMYLCASSPRVGSGDYEQYFGPGTRLTVT.

V gene TRBV2 combines with J gene TRBJ2-2, with 12 bases aligning to TRBD2. The V segment lost 6 bases and the J segment 1 base; nucleotides outside the gene matches: 3. Germline CDR1 and CDR2: SNHLY and FYNNEI. The CDR3 has 16 residues. The CDR3 DNA follows: TGTGCCAGCAGCGCGACTAGCGGGGGGAACACCGGGGAGCTGTTTTTT. Amino acids: CASSATSGGNTGELFF.

This clone was recorded only once. The chain joins TRBV20-1 to TRBJ2-1; D is undetermined. Germline assignment: CDR1 DFQATT and CDR2 SNEGSKA (reference sequence). V shed 1 base and J shed 7 bases, with 2 bases lying between them. There are 10 residues in the CDR3. Here the CDR3 reads CSARVNEQFF. CDR3 coding DNA: TGCAGTGCTAGAGTAAATGAGCAGTTCTTC.

The rearrangement joins TRBV6-5 to TRBJ2-4; tentatively, D is TRBD1 (6 bases). Deletions cut 0 bases from V and 3 bases from J, with 12 bases between. CDR1 MNHEY and CDR2 SVGAGI come from the germline V gene. The CDR3 sequence is 16 residues long. In DNA form, the CDR3 reads TGTGCCAGCAGTTACTCGGGGGCGAGGGGCAAAAACATTCAGTACTTC. It specifies CASSYSGARGKNIQYF.

The chain is built from TRBV7-9 and TRBJ2-2, with TRBD1 matching 7 bases. Germline-derived CDR1 and CDR2 are SEHNR and FQNEAQ (reference sequence). Trimming removed 4 bases from V and 1 base from J; junction bases left unmatched: 3. This CDR3 region has 15 residues. The CDR3 is CASSSGQLNTGELFF. The CDR3 nucleotides are TGTGCCAGCAGCTCGGGACAGTTGAACACCGGGGAGCTGTTTTTT.

V and J are TRBV5-3 and TRBJ1-5; D call uncertain. Being an ORF, TRBV5-3 has a function that is uncertain. The ends were cut back, 0 bases at V and 2 bases at J, with 18 bases in the middle. CDR3 length equals 18 residues. The CDR3 protein is CARSLAEIIEAGNQPQHF. The CDR3 region has the DNA TGTGCCAGAAGCTTGGCCGAAATTATTGAGGCTGGCAATCAGCCCCAGCATTTT.

The rearrangement links TRBV2 to TRBJ2-7, with 10 bases aligning to TRBD2. CDR3 length equals 16 residues. Germline V CDR1 and CDR2: SNHLY, FYNNEI. Trimming at V came to 8 bases and at J to 2 bases, leaving 12 bases not matched to a gene. The CDR3, as DNA: TGTGCCAGCCGGGGGACTAGCGCGAGCATAGCCTACGAGCAGTACTTC. Its protein is CASRGTSASIAYEQYF. Drawing the rest from reference TRBV2 and TRBJ2-7, the complete variable domain is EPEVTQTPSHQVTQMGQEVILRCVPISNHLYFYWYRQILGQKVEFLVSFYNNEISEKSEIFDDQFSVERPDGSNFTLKIRSTKLEDSAMYFCASRGTSASIAYEQYFGPGTRLTVT.